This TCR beta chain is from a study of radiotherapy plus CTLA-4 blockade in lung cancer. Study summary: Objective responses arose in around a sixth of patients, and 25% to 40% experienced disease control. Study-wide points: Radiotherapy plus ipilimumab was followed by expansion in blood of tumor-derived TCR clones.

The CDR3 contains 16 residues. V gave up 4 bases and J gave up 2 bases, with 17 bases separating them. The germline gives CDR1 SGHTA, CDR2 FQGNSA. The table came from immunoSEQ multiplex PCR; TCRdb's copy has only in-frame clones and leaves some out. Of about 15,000 clones listed, around three quarters were seen once; the top ten hold 53%. Worth noting for this clone: The antigen remains unidentified.

This sequence was found in a human donor with non-small cell lung cancer whose response to radiotherapy plus ipilimumab could not be evaluated. The genes are TRBV7-2 and TRBJ1-1; D is uncertain. Sequenced material: peripheral blood, taken from a patient treated with radiotherapy plus ipilimumab. DNA of the CDR3: TGTGCCAGCAGCTCCCATAGCGGAGGAGGTAACACTGAAGCTTTCTTT. Its translation is CASSSHSGGGNTEAFF.